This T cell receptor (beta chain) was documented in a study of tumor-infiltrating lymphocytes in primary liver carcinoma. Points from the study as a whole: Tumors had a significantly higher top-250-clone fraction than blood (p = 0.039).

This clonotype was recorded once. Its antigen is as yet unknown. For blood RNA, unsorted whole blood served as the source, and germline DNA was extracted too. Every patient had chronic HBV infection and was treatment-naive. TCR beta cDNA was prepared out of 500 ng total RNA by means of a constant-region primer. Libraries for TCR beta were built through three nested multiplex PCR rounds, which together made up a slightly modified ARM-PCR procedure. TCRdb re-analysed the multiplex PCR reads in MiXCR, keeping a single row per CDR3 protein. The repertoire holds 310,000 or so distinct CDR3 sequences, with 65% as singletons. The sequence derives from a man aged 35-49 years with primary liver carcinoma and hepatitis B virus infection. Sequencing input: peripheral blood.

The CDR3 nucleotides read TGTGCCAGCAGCCCCCCCAGGAGCACAGATACGCAGTATTTT. Its translation: CASSPPRSTDTQYF. This chain uses TRBV7-9 with TRBJ2-3, with D unclear. V dropped 5 bases and J dropped 0 bases, with 9 bases sitting between them. CDR3 length: 14 residues. Germline loops: CDR1 SEHNR, CDR2 FQNEAQ (reference sequence).